The 23 T cell receptor beta chains reported below all come from one sample, sequenced in a study of blood T cells in healthy people across ages. The second PCR ran 7 to 11 cycles with a sample-barcoded 5' primer and J-beta primers. TCRdb ran MiXCR on the 5' RACE reads and lists one entry per CDR3 protein. The data contain about a million distinct CDR3 sequences, 30% to 40% of them singletons. Sample: blood. The receptor set was obtained from a man between 18 and 29 years old in good health.

This chain uses TRBV4-3 with TRBJ2-2; D is ambiguous. Germline V gene sequence: CDR1 LGHNA, CDR2 YSLEER. This CDR3 is 15 amino acids long. V was clipped by 4 bases and J by 4 bases, with 13 bases between them. CDR3 DNA sequence: TGCGCCAGCAGCCTTAAAGTGGGCCCCACCGGGGAGCTGTTTTTT. This sequence encodes CASSLKVGPTGELFF.

The chain uses TRBV7-6 and TRBJ2-7, with D unclear. The CDR3 sequence is 14 residues long. Looked up from germline, CDR1 is SGHVS and CDR2 is FNYEAQ. V gave up 5 bases and J gave up 0 bases, with 11 bases separating them. Here the CDR3 reads CASSVAASSYEQYF. The DNA for the CDR3 is TGTGCCAGCAGCGTGGCGGCCAGCTCCTACGAGCAGTACTTC. Filled out from reference TRBV7-6 and TRBJ2-7, the complete variable domain reads GAGVSQSPRYKVTKRGQDVALRCDPISGHVSLYWYRQALGQGPEFLTYFNYEAQQDKSGLPNDRFSAERPEGSISTLTIQRTEQRDSAMYRCASSVAASSYEQYFGPGTRLTVT.

V usage is TRBV4-1 and J usage is TRBJ1-5; no clear D. The germline V and J ends were trimmed by 1 base and 7 bases, with 11 bases remaining between them. There are 14 residues in the CDR3. Per the germline V gene, CDR1 is MGHRA and CDR2 is YSYEKL. The CDR3 coding sequence is TGCGCCAGCAGCCAAGCAACAAGAGAACAGCCCCAGCATTTT. Translating gives CASSQATREQPQHF.

V usage is TRBV27 and J usage is TRBJ2-7; D call uncertain. From germline, CDR1 is MNHEY and CDR2 SMNVEV (reference sequence). Trimming removed 5 bases from V and 5 bases from J, with 10 bases in between. The CDR3 runs to 12 residues. The CDR3 region is CASSGKGNEQYF. CDR3 bases: TGTGCCAGCAGTGGTAAGGGAAACGAGCAGTACTTC.

In its sample, this clonotype was seen a few times. CDR3 protein: CASSQDRTDEKLFF. The CDR3, as DNA: TGCGCCAGCAGCCAAGACCGGACAGATGAAAAACTGTTTTTT. V is TRBV4-3 and J is TRBJ1-4; the D gene is possibly TRBD1 (6 bases). This CDR3 has 14 residues. The V end lost 0 bases, the J end lost 6 bases, and 8 bases lay between the germline ends. Per germline, CDR1 LGHNA and CDR2 YSLEER.

This clonotype was detected only a few times. The germline gene is not matched at one end of the junction; a read error may be the cause. The rearrangement joins TRBV27 to TRBJ2-1, with D maybe TRBD1 (6 bases). The germline CDR1 and CDR2 sequences are MNHEY and SMNVEV (reference sequence). The CDR3 sequence is 14 residues long. The CDR3 region has the DNA TGTGCCATCAGTCCCGGGACACTCTACAATGAGCAGTTCTTC. Translated, it gives CAISPGTLYNEQFF.

The gene calls are TRBV4-2 and TRBJ2-7; TRBD2 matches at 14 bases. Germline V CDR1 and CDR2: LGHNA, YNFKEQ. The J segment lost 0 bases and the V segment lost 0 bases, leaving 7 bases of the junction unmatched. The CDR3 runs to 19 residues. The CDR3 loop is CASSQEGTSGGTSSYEQYF. The CDR3 DNA sequence: TGTGCCAGCAGCCAAGAGGGGACTAGCGGGGGCACAAGCTCCTACGAGCAGTACTTC.

As concerns this clonotype: The junction and the germline gene differ at one end; a read error may be behind it. V gene TRBV29-1 combines with J gene TRBJ1-1; D is undetermined. CDR3 length: 11 amino acids. Per the germline V gene, CDR1 is SQVTM and CDR2 is ANQGSEA. The CDR3 sequence: CSVSLNTGAFF. As DNA, the CDR3 is TGCAGCGTTTCCCTGAACACTGGAGCTTTCTTT.

The chain joins TRBV28 to TRBJ2-3; possibly TRBD2 for D (6 bases). Between the trimmed V and J ends, which lost 8 bases and 0 bases, there was a span of 21 bases. Germline V gene lookup returns CDR1 MDHEN and CDR2 SYDVKM. This CDR3 comprises 17 residues. Here the CDR3 reads CASSLYMGGVSTDTQYF. DNA of the CDR3: TGTGCCAGCTCCCTGTACATGGGGGGAGTAAGCACAGATACGCAGTATTTT.

V is TRBV20-1 and J is TRBJ2-1; D is unresolved. This CDR3 region has 12 residues. CDR1 and CDR2 from the germline V gene are DFQATT and SNEGSKA (reference sequence). With 3 bases removed from V and 9 bases from J, the gap between germline ends came to 12 bases. CDR3 in DNA: TGCAGTGCTAGTCCCCCAGCACTTGAGCAGTTCTTC. Translated: CSASPPALEQFF.

This chain connects TRBV9 to TRBJ1-2, with a weak D call TRBD1 (6 bases). The CDR3 sequence is 16 residues long. The germline V and J ends were trimmed by 5 bases and 6 bases, with 23 bases remaining between them. Germline V gene sequence: CDR1 SGDLS, CDR2 YYNGEE. CDR3 coding DNA: TGTGCCAGCAGTGACGGGAAACCGAGACAGGTGGATGGCTACACCTTC. It yields the protein CASSDGKPRQVDGYTF.

The J gene is TRBJ2-2, the V gene TRBV5-1; the D call may be TRBD1 or TRBD2 (5 bases each). CDR3 length: 12 residues. CDR1 SGHRS and CDR2 YFSETQ come from the germline V gene. V was trimmed by 1 base and J by 12 bases, leaving 10 bases between them. The CDR3 DNA is TGCGCCAGCAGCTTGTCCGAGGGGCAGCTGTTTTTT. Translation gives CASSLSEGQLFF.

J is TRBJ2-5 and V is TRBV7-6; 7 nucleotides agree with TRBD2. Germline V lookup: CDR1 SGHVS, CDR2 FNYEAQ. The ends lost 4 bases at V and 4 bases at J; junction bases unmatched: 21. The CDR3 runs 19 residues. As DNA, the CDR3 is TGTGCCAGCAGCTCCGCACTACCGATGACTAGCAGATTTACAGAGACCCAGTACTTC. Translating gives CASSSALPMTSRFTETQYF.

Only a few counts were recorded for this clonotype. The V gene is TRBV27, the J gene TRBJ2-1; D gene unclear. There are 14 residues in the CDR3. V lost 2 bases and J lost 3, with 8 bases in between. Germline assignment: CDR1 MNHEY and CDR2 SMNVEV (reference sequence). The CDR3 region is CASSLGSFYNEQFF. The CDR3 DNA sequence: TGTGCCAGCAGTTTAGGTTCTTTCTACAATGAGCAGTTCTTC.

V usage is TRBV7-9 and J usage is TRBJ1-1; 7 bases match TRBD1. This CDR3 spans 16 amino acids. The germline gives CDR1 SEHNR, CDR2 FQNEAQ (reference sequence). V gave up 5 bases and J gave up 7 bases; unmatched junction bases: 16. This chain's CDR3 is CASSPPDRSQFREAFF. DNA for the CDR3: TGTGCCAGCAGCCCTCCGGACAGGAGCCAATTCCGTGAAGCTTTCTTT.

The chain joins TRBV5-1 to TRBJ1-2, with 10 bases that match TRBD1. Germline CDR1 and CDR2: SGHRS and YFSETQ. J gave up 5 bases and V 4 bases, and 14 bases lay outside the gene matches. The CDR3 length is 17 residues. CDR3 sequence reads: CASSPSPRQGARYGYTF. CDR3 bases: TGCGCCAGCAGCCCCTCCCCAAGACAGGGGGCGCGGTATGGCTACACCTTC. Based on the CDR3 plus reference TRBV5-1 and TRBJ1-2, the full variable domain is KAGVTQTPRYLIKTRGQQVTLSCSPISGHRSVSWYQQTPGQGLQFLFEYFSETQRNKGNFPGRFSGRQFSNSRSEMNVSTLELGDSALYLCASSPSPRQGARYGYTFGSGTRLTVV.

The chain joins TRBV5-6 to TRBJ2-1, with TRBD2 as a possible D gene (6 bases). CDR3 length: 17 residues. Per the germline V gene, CDR1 is SGHDT and CDR2 is YYEEEE. Trimming left V 6 bases short and J 6 bases short, with 25 bases between. In DNA form, the CDR3 reads TGTGCCAGCACCAACACCCGGAGGAGGGACTGGGGCAATGAGCAGTTCTTC. This encodes CASTNTRRRDWGNEQFF.

This chain uses TRBV10-3 with TRBJ2-1; D is perhaps TRBD1 or TRBD2 (5 bases each). Looked up from germline, CDR1 is ENHRY and CDR2 is SYGVKD. The CDR3 is made up of 13 amino acids. Trimming stripped 4 bases from V and 5 bases from J, with 9 bases between. The DNA of the CDR3 is TGTGCCATCAGTGTGAGGGGTGACAATGAGCAGTTCTTC. Its protein product is CAISVRGDNEQFF.

This clonotype was seen only a few times. The rearrangement uses TRBV2 and TRBJ2-1; possibly TRBD1 for D (6 bases). The CDR3 is 13 amino acids. V gave up 7 bases and J gave up 6 bases, with 13 bases separating them. Looked up from germline, CDR1 is SNHLY and CDR2 is FYNNEI. Written as DNA, the CDR3 is TGTGCCAGCACAGGGACAAGTTTCAATGAGCAGTTCTTC. Its translation: CASTGTSFNEQFF.

The chain combines TRBV4-1 with TRBJ2-1; TRBD2 agrees at 8 bases. Germline CDR1 reads MGHRA; CDR2 reads YSYEKL. The CDR3 spans 16 residues. The junction had 9 bases not matched to a gene; V was cut back by 4 bases and J by 4 bases. The CDR3 is CASSRLAAGAYNEQFF. CDR3 bases: TGCGCCAGCAGCCGGCTGGCAGCGGGGGCGTACAATGAGCAGTTCTTC.

The rearrangement uses TRBV5-5 and TRBJ1-3; 7 bases match TRBD1. CDR1 and CDR2 (germline): SGHKS, YYEKEE (reference sequence). The CDR3 spans 14 residues. V lost 3 bases, J lost 4 bases, and 4 bases stayed unmatched. This CDR3 is CASSSTGAGNTIYF. The CDR3 bases are TGTGCCAGCAGCTCAACAGGGGCGGGAAACACCATATATTTT.

This clonotype was counted a few times. The gene calls are TRBV28 and TRBJ2-7; D may match TRBD1 or TRBD2 (5 bases each). V lost 5 bases and J 4 bases, leaving 21 bases between the germline ends. The CDR3 consists of 16 residues. Looked up from germline, CDR1 is MDHEN and CDR2 is SYDVKM. CDR3 nucleotide sequence: TGTGCCAGCAGTCCGGGACCCCATAGAGCCCGATACGAGCAGTACTTC. Its translation is CASSPGPHRARYEQYF.

This clonotype showed up just a few times. This chain links TRBV6-5 with TRBJ1-1; possibly TRBD1 for D (6 bases). The length of the CDR3 is 13 residues. Germline values: CDR1 MNHEY, CDR2 SVGAGI. V was pared by 5 bases and J by 5 bases, with 12 bases between. The CDR3: CASSDKQGTEAFF. CDR3 DNA sequence: TGTGCCAGCAGTGACAAACAGGGAACTGAAGCTTTCTTT.